Listed below are T cell receptor beta chains from one sample, sequenced in a study of blood T cells in healthy people across ages. A single record per CDR3 protein comes from TCRdb applying MiXCR to the 5' RACE reads. Found here are roughly 1,500,000 distinct CDR3 sequences, around 36% of them singletons; the top ten hold roughly 12%. Sequenced input: blood. Every receptor here comes from a woman in her twenties or thirties in good health. The CDR3 runs from the conserved cysteine through the conserved F or W. A D gene is named only where the DNA matches it firmly. Size is stated for part of the rows, as once, few or many counts, or as a class when the clone is expanded.

-,-,TRBV30,TRBJ1-1,TGTGCCTGGAGTAAGGTCGGTAATGATAGAGCTTTCTTT,CAWSKVGNDRAFF
TRBD1,many,TRBV6-6,TRBJ2-1,TGTGCCAGCAGTTCCCGGACAGGGTCTTCCTACAATGAGCAGTTCTTC,CASSSRTGSSYNEQFF
-,-,TRBV7-9,TRBJ2-6,TGTGCCAGCAGCTTTATTGGGGCCAACGTCCTGACTTTC,CASSFIGANVLTF
-,-,TRBV5-4,TRBJ2-1,TGTGCCAGCAGCTTAATGGGCAGCCCCTCCAATGAGCAGTTCTTC,CASSLMGSPSNEQFF
-,-,TRBV13,TRBJ2-1,TGTGCCAGCAGCTTAAGGGCCTCTAGCGCCCCAAGCCCGTTCTTC,CASSLRASSAPSPFF
-,-,TRBV4-1,TRBJ2-1,TGCGCCAGCAGCCAAGTCTCGGCGGTGGGGCTCAATGAGCAGTTCTTC,CASSQVSAVGLNEQFF
TRBD1,few,TRBV27,TRBJ2-5,TGTGCCAGCACCACCTGGACAGGCCAAGAGACCCAGTACTTC,CASTTWTGQETQYF
-,few,TRBV6-6,TRBJ2-3,TGTGCCAGCGCGGCGTACAGCACAGATACGCAGTATTTT,CASAAYSTDTQYF
-,-,TRBV19,TRBJ2-6,TGTGCCAGTAGTATAGTGGGGGGGCTCCACTCTGGGGCCAACGTCCTGACTTTC,CASSIVGGLHSGANVLTF
-,-,TRBV6-1,TRBJ2-7,TGTGCCAGCAGTGAAGTCGCATGGCGGGGGCTTTCCTACGAGCAGTACTTC,CASSEVAWRGLSYEQYF
-,-,TRBV7-9,TRBJ2-5,TGTGCCAGCAGCGCCTACCTACAGGGAAGGGAGACCCAGTACTTC,CASSAYLQGRETQYF
-,few,TRBV28,TRBJ1-5,TGTGCCAGCAGCTCTGATGCTTATAGCAATCAGCCCCAGCATTTT,CASSSDAYSNQPQHF
-,-,TRBV7-6,TRBJ1-4,TGTGCCAGCAGCCACCCGGGAGAGAATGAAAAACTGTTTTTT,CASSHPGENEKLFF
-,-,TRBV28,TRBJ2-7,TGTGCCAGCACCGACCCTGGACATTCCTACGAGCAGTACTTC,CASTDPGHSYEQYF
TRBD1,few,TRBV5-1,TRBJ1-1,TGCGCCAGCAGCCTGGGACAGGGATTCACTGAAGCTTTCTTT,CASSLGQGFTEAFF
-,-,TRBV7-9,TRBJ2-2,TGTGCCAGCAGCCGCCTCGGAGGGAAGGACGCGAACACCGGGGAGCTGTTTTTT,CASSRLGGKDANTGELFF
-,-,TRBV7-9,TRBJ2-1,TGTGCCAGCATCCTCGATAGCCTTCCCGGCGGGGAGCAGTTCTTC,CASILDSLPGGEQFF
-,-,TRBV12-3/TRBV12-4,TRBJ1-3,TGTGCCAGCAGCGCCACCAGTAAGAACACCATATATTTT,CASSATSKNTIYF
TRBD2,few,TRBV29-1,TRBJ2-1,TGCAGCGCGGTCGGGTCGTGGGGGGGTTTCTACAATGAGCAGTTCTTC,CSAVGSWGGFYNEQFF
-,-,TRBV7-2,TRBJ2-7,TGTGCCAGCAGCTTCGGAGCTAGAGGCAACGAGCAGTACTTC,CASSFGARGNEQYF
-,few,TRBV12-3/TRBV12-4,TRBJ1-2,TGTGCCAGCAGTTTAGCGCTAACGGCTAACTATGGCTACACCTTC,CASSLALTANYGYTF
TRBD2,-,TRBV7-3,TRBJ2-1,TGTGCCAGCAGCCCAAGGGCTAGCGGGAGGGTACATGAGCAGTTCTTC,CASSPRASGRVHEQFF
-,-,TRBV5-6,TRBJ2-3,TGTGCCAGCAGACTGGGACGGGCCACAGATACGCAGTATTTT,CASRLGRATDTQYF
-,few,TRBV10-1,TRBJ2-5,TGCGCCAGCAGTGAGAGAGACGGGATGGAGACCCAGTACTTC,CASSERDGMETQYF